This T cell receptor (beta chain) was identified during a study of T cells in Graves' hyperthyroidism and ophthalmopathy. The overall study: The initial diagnosis was the point when peripheral blood was collected, ahead of any treatment. Study-wide results and limits: Among clonotypes expanded in thyroid above 0.001, most were also found in blood.

No progression to ophthalmopathy during 18 months of follow-up defined stable disease. Fresh peripheral blood, roughly 9.8 ml of it, supplied the PBMCs. Amplified regions were TCR beta CDR3 sequences from RNA transcripts. First-round RT-PCR with HTBI primers amplified the TCR CDR3 region. A single record per CDR3 protein comes from TCRdb applying MiXCR to the multiplex PCR reads. In the table there are over 300,000 distinct CDR3 sequences, approximately 15% of which are singletons. With regard to this clonotype: Its antigen remains unknown.

This clonotype originated in a woman between 55 and 75 years old with Graves' hyperthyroidism. Sequences were obtained from blood.

CDR3: CASRWGTGAYEQYF. CDR3 bases: TGTGCCAGTAGATGGGGGACAGGGGCCTACGAGCAGTACTTC. This chain joins TRBV19 and TRBJ2-7, with 10 nucleotides matching TRBD1. The V and J ends lost 6 bases and 2 bases, in that order; junction bases with no gene match: 4. This CDR3 has 14 amino acids. In germline, CDR1 is LNHDA, CDR2 SQIVND (reference sequence).